One sample yielded the 3 T cell receptor beta chains listed below, sequenced in a study of cytomegalovirus exposure and HLA in healthy donors. The PCR ran on 60 Vbeta and 13 Jbeta primers. Method: immunoSEQ multiplex PCR; TCRdb's copy keeps in-frame clones and lacks some. The sample comprises about 120,000 clones, 66% of which are singletons, and approximately 1.4% rests with the top ten. The sequenced material came from PBMCs. Receptors originate from a man between 18 and 29 years old in good health and CMV-seronegative.

The chain recombines TRBV7-6 with TRBJ2-5; 9 bases are a match to TRBD2. The CDR3 runs 14 residues. Germline loops: CDR1 SGHVS, CDR2 FNYEAQ. The ends lost 5 bases at V and 1 base at J; junction bases unmatched: 2. The CDR3 DNA reads TGTGCCAGCAGCATTAGCGGGGGCCAAGAGACCCAGTACTTC. Translation gives CASSISGGQETQYF. The variable domain in full, with the rest retrieved from reference TRBV7-6 and TRBJ2-5, is GAGVSQSPRYKVTKRGQDVALRCDPISGHVSLYWYRQALGQGPEFLTYFNYEAQQDKSGLPNDRFSAERPEGSISTLTIQRTEQRDSAMYRCASSISGGQETQYFGPGTRLLVL.

The chain combines TRBV5-8 with TRBJ2-2, with a possible D match to TRBD2 (7 bases). This CDR3 is 17 amino acids long. The germline CDR1 and CDR2 sequences are SGHTS and YDEGEE. Trimming removed 4 bases from V and 2 bases from J, with 18 bases in between. CDR3 nucleotide sequence: TGTGCCAGCAGCCTGGTGTGGGGGGGGCGTAACACCGGGGAGCTGTTTTTT. This sequence encodes CASSLVWGGRNTGELFF.

The gene calls are TRBV19 and TRBJ2-5, with D tentatively TRBD1 (5 bases). The end of the DNA is better explained by TRBJ2-7, so the J call may be wrong. Germline loops: CDR1 LNHDA, CDR2 SQIVND (reference sequence). The length of the CDR3 is 16 residues. This chain's CDR3 is CASSIGWKRGTYEQYF. CDR3 sequence (DNA): TGTGCCAGTAGTATTGGATGGAAAAGGGGAACCTACGAGCAGTACTTC.